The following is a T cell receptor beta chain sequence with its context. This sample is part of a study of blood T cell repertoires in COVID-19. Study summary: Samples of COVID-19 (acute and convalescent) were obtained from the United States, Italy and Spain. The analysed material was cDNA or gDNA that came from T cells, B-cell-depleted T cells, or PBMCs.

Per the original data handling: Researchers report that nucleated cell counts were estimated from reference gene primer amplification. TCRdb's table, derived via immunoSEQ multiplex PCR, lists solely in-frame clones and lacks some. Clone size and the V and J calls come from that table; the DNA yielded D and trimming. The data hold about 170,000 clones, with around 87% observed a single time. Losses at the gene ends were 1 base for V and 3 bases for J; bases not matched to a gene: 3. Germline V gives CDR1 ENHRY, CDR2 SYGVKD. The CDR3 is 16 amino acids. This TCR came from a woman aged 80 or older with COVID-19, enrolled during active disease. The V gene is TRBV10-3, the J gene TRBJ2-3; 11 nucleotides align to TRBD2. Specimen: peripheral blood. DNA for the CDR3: TGTGCCATCAGTGAGTTGACTAGCGGGATGACAGATACGCAGTATTTT. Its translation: CAISELTSGMTDTQYF.